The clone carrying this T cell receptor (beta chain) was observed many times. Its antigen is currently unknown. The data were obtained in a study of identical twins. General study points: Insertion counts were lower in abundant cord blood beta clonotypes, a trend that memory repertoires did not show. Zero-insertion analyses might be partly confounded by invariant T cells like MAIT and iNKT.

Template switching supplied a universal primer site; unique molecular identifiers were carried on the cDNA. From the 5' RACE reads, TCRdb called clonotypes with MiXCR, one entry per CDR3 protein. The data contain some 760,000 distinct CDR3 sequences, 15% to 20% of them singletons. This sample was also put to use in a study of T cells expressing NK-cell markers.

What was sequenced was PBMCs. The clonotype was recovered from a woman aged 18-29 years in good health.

CDR3 sequence reads: CAISESLARGGQPQHF. The CDR3 region has the DNA TGTGCCATCAGTGAGTCGTTAGCCAGGGGGGGTCAGCCCCAGCATTTT. The V call is TRBV10-3, the J call TRBJ1-5; 7 positions agree with TRBD1. The CDR3 extends over 16 amino acids. The V segment lost 0 bases and the J segment 6 bases; nucleotides outside the gene matches: 8. Germline V lookup: CDR1 ENHRY, CDR2 SYGVKD.